This T cell receptor (beta chain) was identified during a study of control samples from healthy donors and cancer patients. Generated by immunoSEQ multiplex PCR, the TCRdb table keeps only in-frame clones and is missing some. The sample shows about 150,000 clones, about 91% of them seen only once. Trimming shortened V by 10 bases and J by 7 bases, and 19 bases separated the two germline ends. Germline V lookup: CDR1 LNHDA, CDR2 SQIVND (reference sequence). This CDR3 has 13 residues. This TCR was recovered from a woman in her forties in good health. Sample: blood. The chain employs TRBV19 and TRBJ1-2; D may be TRBD1 (5 bases). CDR3 region: CATRLDIRGGYTF. In DNA, the CDR3 is TGTGCCACCAGACTGGATATAAGGGGTGGCTACACCTTC.